These 25 T cell receptor beta chains share one sample of origin, sequenced in a study of blood T cell repertoires in COVID-19. Sequenced by immunoSEQ multiplex PCR; TCRdb stores in-frame clones only, minus some. The data contain just under 20,000 clones, about nine tenths of them seen just once; the ten biggest clones take up 11%. The source material was peripheral blood. The receptors derive from a human donor in a cohort sampled during active COVID-19.

The rearrangement joins TRBV29-1 to TRBJ1-4; TRBD1 agrees at 12 bases. This CDR3 has 17 residues. The germline V gene encodes CDR1 SQVTM and CDR2 ANQGSEA. V lost 1 base, J lost 4 bases, and 7 bases stayed unmatched. CDR3 nucleotides: TGCAGCGTTGAAGCAACCGGGACAGGGGGCTTTAATGAAAAACTGTTTTTT. Protein product: CSVEATGTGGFNEKLFF.

The table lists this clone with a count of one. The chain is built from TRBV11-2 and TRBJ1-1; tentatively, D is TRBD1 (5 bases). This CDR3 comprises 13 residues. Germline CDR1 is SGHAT and CDR2 is FQNNGV. V shed 0 bases and J shed 7 bases, with 9 bases lying between them. The CDR3, as DNA: TGTGCCAGCAGCTTAGACAGGGATGTTGAAGCTTTCTTT. It is translated as CASSLDRDVEAFF. Full variable domain (rest looked up from reference TRBV11-2 and TRBJ1-1): EAGVAQSPRYKIIEKRQSVAFWCNPISGHATLYWYQQILGQGPKLLIQFQNNGVVDDSQLPKDRFSAERLKGVDSTLKIQPAKLEDSAVYLCASSLDRDVEAFFGQGTRLTVV.

The rearrangement links TRBV29-1 to TRBJ1-5, with a weak D call TRBD1 (6 bases). The CDR3 has 12 amino acids. Germline CDR1 is SQVTM and CDR2 is ANQGSEA. V shed 6 bases and J shed 3 bases, with 9 bases lying between them. CDR3 DNA sequence: TGCAGCGTGCAGGGGTACAATCAGCCCCAGCATTTT. It yields the protein CSVQGYNQPQHF.

The CDR3 nucleotides are TGTGCCAGCAGTTTTACAGGGGAAACTGAAGCTTTCTTT. Encoded protein: CASSFTGETEAFF. The chain recombines TRBV27 with TRBJ1-1, with TRBD1 matching 7 bases. V shed 3 bases, J shed 5 bases, and the junction held 3 bases outside the gene matches. This CDR3 comprises 13 residues. Germline V gene sequence: CDR1 MNHEY, CDR2 SMNVEV (reference sequence).

The CDR3 DNA sequence: TGCGCCAGCAGCTTGATTCTAGCGGGGGTCCAAGAGACCCAGTACTTC. Amino acids: CASSLILAGVQETQYF. The chain links TRBV5-1 to TRBJ2-5, with TRBD2 matching over 10 bases. The V gene's germline CDR1 is SGHRS and CDR2 YFSETQ. V lost 1 base, J lost 1 base, and 4 bases stayed unmatched. The CDR3 covers 16 residues.

Written as DNA, the CDR3 is TGTGCCAGCAGCCAAGCGTATAGAGCGGGGATCTACGAGCAGTACTTC. Its protein is CASSQAYRAGIYEQYF. The chain joins TRBV3-1 (or the pseudogene TRBV3-2) to TRBJ2-7; the match to TRBD2 covers 7 bases. The CDR3 sequence is 16 residues long. Germline CDR1 is LGHDT and CDR2 is YNNKEL (reference sequence). The trim removed 1 base at V and 3 bases at J, leaving 9 bases unmatched.

V and J are TRBV11-3 and TRBJ2-7; D not resolved. The CDR3 extends over 13 amino acids. Germline CDR1 reads SGHNT; CDR2 reads YENEEA. The ends were cut back, 5 bases at V and 5 bases at J, with 13 bases in the middle. CDR3 bases: TGTGCCAGCAGCCCCCCCGGTCTGGACGAGCAGTACTTC. This codes for CASSPPGLDEQYF.

The chain employs TRBV21-1 and TRBJ1-3; whether TRBD1, the table's D call, matches the DNA was not checked. TRBV21-1 is designated a pseudogene. This CDR3 is 17 amino acids long. The CDR3, as DNA: TGTGCCAGCAGCAGCCCGGGACAGGGACCCTCTGGAAACACCATATATTTT. Translation gives CASSSPGQGPSGNTIYF.

The chain couples TRBV9 to TRBJ1-3; D gene uncertain. This CDR3 contains 17 residues. CDR1 is SGDLS and CDR2 is YYNGEE in the germline V gene. Trimming shortened V by 0 bases and J by 1 base, and 14 bases separated the two germline ends. The CDR3: CASSVEQAASSGNTIYF. CDR3 coding DNA: TGTGCCAGCAGCGTAGAGCAGGCTGCTTCTTCTGGAAACACCATATATTTT.

This sequence joins TRBV6-5 and TRBJ2-7, with a tentative D call TRBD1 (6 bases). The CDR3 spans 14 residues. Germline-derived CDR1 and CDR2 are MNHEY and SVGAGI. The germline V and J ends were trimmed by 6 bases and 4 bases, with 16 bases remaining between them. The CDR3 DNA sequence: TGTGCCAGCAGACTACAGGGAAAAGAGTACGAGCAGTACTTC. As protein: CASRLQGKEYEQYF.

This chain uses TRBV9 with TRBJ1-1, with no clear D. The CDR3 runs to 14 residues. CDR1 is SGDLS and CDR2 is YYNGEE in the germline V gene. The ends were cut back, 0 bases at V and 4 bases at J, with 10 bases in the middle. Written as DNA, the CDR3 is TGTGCCAGCAGCGTAGGAGGGCAGCGCACTGAAGCTTTCTTT. It encodes CASSVGGQRTEAFF.

CDR3 DNA: TGCGCCAGCAGCCTGGGGGCCACAGAGTGGAACACTGAAGCTTTCTTT. Translating it yields CASSLGATEWNTEAFF. This chain connects TRBV5-1 to TRBJ1-1, with a tentative D call TRBD1 (6 bases). V was clipped by 4 bases and J by 1 base, with 17 bases between them. CDR1 is SGHRS, CDR2 YFSETQ, per germline. This CDR3 comprises 16 residues.

The V call is TRBV7-8, the J call TRBJ1-4; D is undetermined. Germline CDR1 and CDR2: SGHVS and FQNEAQ. This CDR3 region has 15 residues. V was shortened by 3 bases and J by 0 bases, with 8 bases between the two germline ends. The CDR3 DNA sequence: TGTGCCAGCAGCTTGGGCCGTTCAACTAATGAAAAACTGTTTTTT. This translates into CASSLGRSTNEKLFF.

This chain uses TRBV2 with TRBJ2-4, with 9 bases fitting TRBD1. V was pared by 8 bases and J by 3 bases, with 11 bases of the junction left unmatched. Germline lookup yields CDR1 SNHLY and CDR2 FYNNEI. This CDR3 is 16 amino acids long. CDR3 nucleotide sequence: TGTGCCAGCCGAACTAACAGGGGGCTCGGCAAAAACATTCAGTACTTC. As protein: CASRTNRGLGKNIQYF.

Only one count was recorded for this clone. The chain recombines TRBV24-1 with TRBJ2-1, with TRBD2 matching 11 bases. V was pared by 3 bases and J by 4 bases, with 1 base of the junction left unmatched. The CDR3 is made up of 15 amino acids. The V gene's germline CDR1 is KGHDR and CDR2 SFDVKD. The CDR3 DNA sequence: TGTGCCACCAGTGATATAGCGGGGGGGTACAATGAGCAGTTCTTC. Translated: CATSDIAGGYNEQFF.

The V and J genes are TRBV12-5 and TRBJ1-5, with 9 bases matching TRBD1. Germline values: CDR1 LGHNT, CDR2 FRNRAP. This CDR3 comprises 17 residues. V was pared by 0 bases and J by 6 bases, with 9 bases of the junction left unmatched. This CDR3 reads CASGLVPPGQGLQPQHF. In nucleotides, the CDR3 is TGTGCTAGTGGTTTGGTTCCTCCGGGACAGGGTCTTCAGCCCCAGCATTTT.

This chain links TRBV6-4 with TRBJ1-2, with D perhaps matching TRBD1 (5 bases). The CDR3 consists of 11 residues. CDR1 and CDR2 from the germline V gene are MRHNA and SNTAGT. The V gene lost 4 bases and the J gene lost 7 bases, with 7 bases spanning the gap. The CDR3 region has the DNA TGTGCCAGCAGTGCAGGGTTTGGCTACACCTTC. Amino acid sequence: CASSAGFGYTF.

The rearrangement joins TRBV7-9 to TRBJ2-7; D may be TRBD2 (7 bases). CDR3 length equals 18 residues. V was pared by 0 bases and J by 1 base, with 19 bases between. Germline CDR1 is SEHNR and CDR2 is FQNEAQ (reference sequence). DNA of the CDR3: TGTGCCAGCAGCTTAGCGTATTTTGGACAGCGGGATTCCTACGAGCAGTACTTC. As protein: CASSLAYFGQRDSYEQYF. The entire variable domain, with the rest obtained from reference TRBV7-9 and TRBJ2-7, is as follows: DTGVSQNPRHKITKRGQNVTFRCDPISEHNRLYWYRQTLGQGPEFLTYFQNEAQLEKSRLLSDRFSAERPKGSFSTLEIQRTEQGDSAMYLCASSLAYFGQRDSYEQYFGPGTRLTVT.

This chain joins TRBV2 and TRBJ1-2; D unclear. From germline, CDR1 is SNHLY and CDR2 FYNNEI. CDR3 length equals 15 residues. V was shortened by 4 bases and J by 1 base, with 13 bases between the two germline ends. Here the CDR3 reads CASSGFPGRNYGYTF. The CDR3 coding sequence is TGTGCCAGCAGTGGGTTCCCCGGTCGTAACTATGGCTACACCTTC.

The rearrangement joins TRBV5-6 to TRBJ1-2, with 8 bases identical to TRBD1. This CDR3 has 13 residues. CDR1 SGHDT and CDR2 YYEEEE come from the germline V gene. The V segment lost 6 bases and the J segment 7 bases; nucleotides outside the gene matches: 8. The CDR3 DNA sequence: TGTGCCAGCACCCAGGACAGGGCGTTTGGCTACACCTTC. Amino acids: CASTQDRAFGYTF. Looking up the rest from reference TRBV5-6 and TRBJ1-2 gives the full variable domain: DAGVTQSPTHLIKTRGQQVTLRCSPKSGHDTVSWYQQALGQGPQFIFQYYEEEERQRGNFPDRFSGHQFPNYSSELNVNALLLGDSALYLCASTQDRAFGYTFGSGTRLTVV.

Points on this clone: Other DNA sequences of this sample code for an identical CDR3. This sequence joins TRBV5-5 and TRBJ1-1, with 11 positions matching TRBD1. J gave up 10 bases and V 0 bases, and 14 bases lay outside the gene matches. Germline values: CDR1 SGHKS, CDR2 YYEKEE (reference sequence). The CDR3 spans 17 residues. Written as DNA, the CDR3 is TGTGCCAGCAGCTTGGGGTATCCAGGACAGGGGGCGATTGGAGCTTTCTTT. Its protein product is CASSLGYPGQGAIGAFF. The complete variable domain, with remaining parts taken from reference TRBV5-5 and TRBJ1-1, reads DAGVTQSPTHLIKTRGQQVTLRCSPISGHKSVSWYQQVLGQGPQFIFQYYEKEERGRGNFPDRFSARQFPNYSSELNVNALLLGDSALYLCASSLGYPGQGAIGAFFGQGTRLTVV.

This chain links TRBV12-3 or TRBV12-4 with TRBJ2-2, with no clear D. This CDR3 spans 13 amino acids. Trimming removed 5 bases at V and 2 bases at J, with 6 bases between. CDR3 amino acids: CASSNRNTGELFF. The CDR3 DNA reads as TGTGCCAGCAGTAACAGAAACACCGGGGAGCTGTTTTTT.

This clone was seen more than once but under ten times. The chain recombines TRBV7-2 with TRBJ2-3; D is possibly TRBD2 (5 bases). Germline V gene lookup returns CDR1 SGHTA and CDR2 FQGNSA. With 2 bases removed from V and 0 bases from J, the gap between germline ends came to 9 bases. This CDR3 spans 15 amino acids. The chain's CDR3 is CASSLTRASTDTQYF. The CDR3 coding sequence is TGTGCCAGCAGCTTAACTAGAGCTAGCACAGATACGCAGTATTTT.

Only a few counts were recorded for this clone. Other DNA sequences in this sample translate to the same CDR3. The chain employs TRBV19 and TRBJ1-5; D not certain. Germline lookup yields CDR1 LNHDA and CDR2 SQIVND (reference sequence). The V and J ends lost 3 bases and 2 bases respectively, with 11 bases between them. The CDR3 extends over 15 amino acids. The CDR3 loop reads CASSIREFGNQPQHF. Written as DNA, the CDR3 is TGTGCCAGTAGTATTAGGGAGTTTGGCAATCAGCCCCAGCATTTT.

This rearrangement joins TRBV28 to TRBJ1-5, with a possible D match to TRBD1 (6 bases). CDR3 length: 14 residues. V lost 6 bases, J lost 6 bases, and 15 bases lay in between. The germline V gene encodes CDR1 MDHEN and CDR2 SYDVKM. The CDR3 region is CASRLIDRFQPQHF. The CDR3 bases are TGTGCCAGCAGACTTATCGACAGGTTTCAGCCCCAGCATTTT.